This T cell receptor (beta chain) was identified in a study of blood T cell repertoires in COVID-19. The wider study: Whether acute or convalescent, the COVID-19 samples came from the United States, Italy and Spain.

Study processing details: Amplification with reference gene primers provided the estimates of nucleated cell counts. TCRdb keeps only in-frame clones here, not all; method: immunoSEQ multiplex PCR. From that table come the V and J calls and clone size; the DNA was used to work out D and trimming. This sample has almost 70,000 clones, with 80% to 90% found just once. The CDR3 is 13 residues long. The junction had 2 bases not matched to a gene; V was cut back by 2 bases and J by 5 bases. Germline CDR1 GTSNPN, CDR2 SVGIG (reference sequence). A remark on this clone: Within the sample, other DNA sequences also encode this same CDR3.

V and J are TRBV30 and TRBJ1-1, with 10 bases that match TRBD1. This receptor was taken from a woman in her fifties or sixties with active COVID-19. The sample consisted of peripheral blood. CDR3 nucleotides: TGTGCCTGGAGTCCGGGACAGGGGACTGAAGCTTTCTTT. Translation gives CAWSPGQGTEAFF.